The present entry profiles one TCR beta chain with its context. Its cognate antigen is unknown. This specimen belongs to a study of blood T cells in healthy people across ages. The CDR3 extends over 15 amino acids. Germline V CDR1 and CDR2: LNHNV, YYDKDF (reference sequence). Study conclusions and caveats: Relative to aged donors, long-lived donors carried more naive CD4+ cells and displayed higher diversity.

The second PCR ran about 6 to 12 cycles with a sample-barcoded 5' primer and J-beta primers. MiXCR, applied by TCRdb to the 5' RACE reads, yields one record per CDR3 protein. Seen here are 1,300,000 or so distinct CDR3 sequences, approximately 60% observed once, and the top ten hold 6.5% to 8.5%. The TCR originated in a man younger than 35 in good health. The material sequenced was blood. The chain combines TRBV15 with TRBJ2-5; 10 bases match TRBD1. TRBJ2-7 explains the end of the DNA better; the J call may be wrong. The CDR3 is CATSVPGQGFHEQYF. For the CDR3, the DNA is TGTGCCACCAGCGTCCCGGGACAGGGGTTCCACGAGCAGTACTTC.